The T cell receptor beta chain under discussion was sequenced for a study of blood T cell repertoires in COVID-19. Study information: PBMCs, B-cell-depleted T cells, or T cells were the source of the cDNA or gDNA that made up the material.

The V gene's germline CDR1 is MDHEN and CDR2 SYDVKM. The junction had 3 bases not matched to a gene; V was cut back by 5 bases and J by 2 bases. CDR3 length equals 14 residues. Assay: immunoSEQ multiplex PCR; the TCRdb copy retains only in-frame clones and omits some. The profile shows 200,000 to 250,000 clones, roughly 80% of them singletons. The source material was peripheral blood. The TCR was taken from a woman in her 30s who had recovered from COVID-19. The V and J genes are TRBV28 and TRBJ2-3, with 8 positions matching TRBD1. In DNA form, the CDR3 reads TGTGCCAGCAGTCGGGACAGGTTCACAGATACGCAGTATTTT. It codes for CASSRDRFTDTQYF.